Below, one T cell receptor (beta chain) is given with its context. This entry belongs to a study of shared clonotypes between healthy human individuals. The naive CD8 subset, CD45RO-negative cells positively selected for CCR7, excluded terminally differentiated effector memory CD45RA+ cells. All donors were Caucasian adults living in Nashville, Tennessee. Replicate sorted-subset PCRs were loaded with around 220 ng DNA, 30,000 to 35,000 T cell genomes. Sequenced by immunoSEQ multiplex PCR; TCRdb stores in-frame clones only, minus some. The data show hundreds of thousands of clones, about 92% seen once. Sequencing input: naive CD8+ T cells sorted from blood. The sequence came from a young man in good health.

DNA of the CDR3: TGTGCCAGCAACTTGTCGCAGGGCAACACCGGGGAGCTGTTTTTT. Translation gives CASNLSQGNTGELFF. This sequence joins TRBV27 and TRBJ2-2; the D gene is possibly TRBD1 (5 bases). Germline V gene sequence: CDR1 MNHEY, CDR2 SMNVEV (reference sequence). The CDR3 has 15 amino acids. The V gene lost 7 bases and the J gene lost 2 bases, with 14 bases spanning the gap.